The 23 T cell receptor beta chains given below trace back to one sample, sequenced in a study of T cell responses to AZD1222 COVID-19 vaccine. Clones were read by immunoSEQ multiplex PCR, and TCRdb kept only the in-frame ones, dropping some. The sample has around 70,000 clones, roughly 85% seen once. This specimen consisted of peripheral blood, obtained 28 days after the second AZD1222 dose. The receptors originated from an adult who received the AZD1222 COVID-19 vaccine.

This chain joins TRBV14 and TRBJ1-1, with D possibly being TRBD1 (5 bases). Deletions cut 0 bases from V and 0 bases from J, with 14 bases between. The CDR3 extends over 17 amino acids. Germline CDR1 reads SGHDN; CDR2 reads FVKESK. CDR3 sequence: CASSQDWAGRLNTEAFF. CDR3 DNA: TGTGCCAGCAGCCAAGACTGGGCAGGGAGGTTGAACACTGAAGCTTTCTTT.

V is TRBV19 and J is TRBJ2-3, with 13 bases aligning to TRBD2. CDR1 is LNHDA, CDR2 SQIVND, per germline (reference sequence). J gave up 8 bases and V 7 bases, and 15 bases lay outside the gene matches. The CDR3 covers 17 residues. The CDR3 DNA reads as TGTGCCAGTACGGCCAGGACTAGCGGGAGACCTCATAGTACGCAGTATTTT. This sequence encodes CASTARTSGRPHSTQYF.

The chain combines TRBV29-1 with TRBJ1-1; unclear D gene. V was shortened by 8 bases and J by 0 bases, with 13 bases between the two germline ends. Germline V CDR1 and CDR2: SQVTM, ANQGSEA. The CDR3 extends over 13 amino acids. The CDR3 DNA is TGCAGCATTGCAAGGGCCATGAACACTGAAGCTTTCTTT. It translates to CSIARAMNTEAFF.

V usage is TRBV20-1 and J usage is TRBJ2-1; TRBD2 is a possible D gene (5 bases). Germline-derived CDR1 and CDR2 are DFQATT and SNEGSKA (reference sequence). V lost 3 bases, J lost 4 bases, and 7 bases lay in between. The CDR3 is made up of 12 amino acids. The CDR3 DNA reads TGCAGTGCTAGTACTAGATACAATGAGCAGTTCTTC. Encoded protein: CSASTRYNEQFF.

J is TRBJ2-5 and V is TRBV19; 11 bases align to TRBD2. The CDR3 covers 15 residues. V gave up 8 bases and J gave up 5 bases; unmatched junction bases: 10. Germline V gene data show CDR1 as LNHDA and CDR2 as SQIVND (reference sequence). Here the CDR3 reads CASLAGGPAWETQYF. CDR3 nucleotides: TGTGCCAGTTTAGCGGGAGGGCCAGCTTGGGAGACCCAGTACTTC. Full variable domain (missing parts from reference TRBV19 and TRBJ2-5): DGGITQSPKYLFRKEGQNVTLSCEQNLNHDAMYWYRQDPGQGLRLIYYSQIVNDFQKGDIAEGYSVSREKKESFPLTVTSAQKNPTAFYLCASLAGGPAWETQYFGPGTRLLVL.

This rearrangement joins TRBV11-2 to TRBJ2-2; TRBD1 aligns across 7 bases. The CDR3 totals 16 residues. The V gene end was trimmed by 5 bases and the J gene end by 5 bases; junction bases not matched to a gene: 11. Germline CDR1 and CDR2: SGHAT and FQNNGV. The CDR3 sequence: CASSPHLTQGTGELFF. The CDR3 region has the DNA TGTGCCAGCAGCCCTCATCTTACACAGGGGACCGGGGAGCTGTTTTTT. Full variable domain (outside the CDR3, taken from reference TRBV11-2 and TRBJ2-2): EAGVAQSPRYKIIEKRQSVAFWCNPISGHATLYWYQQILGQGPKLLIQFQNNGVVDDSQLPKDRFSAERLKGVDSTLKIQPAKLEDSAVYLCASSPHLTQGTGELFFGEGSRLTVL.

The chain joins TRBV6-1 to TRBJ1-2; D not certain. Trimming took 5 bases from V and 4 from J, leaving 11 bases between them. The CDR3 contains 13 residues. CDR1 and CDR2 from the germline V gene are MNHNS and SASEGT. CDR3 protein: CASSYGQFYGYTF. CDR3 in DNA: TGTGCCAGCAGTTATGGGCAGTTCTATGGCTACACCTTC.

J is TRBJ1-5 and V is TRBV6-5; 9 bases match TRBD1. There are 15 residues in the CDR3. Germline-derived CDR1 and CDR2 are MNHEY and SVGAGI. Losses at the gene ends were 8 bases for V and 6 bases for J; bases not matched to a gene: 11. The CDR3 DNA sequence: TGTGCCAGCCAACCGGGACAGGGTAATACTCAGCCCCAGCATTTT. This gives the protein CASQPGQGNTQPQHF.

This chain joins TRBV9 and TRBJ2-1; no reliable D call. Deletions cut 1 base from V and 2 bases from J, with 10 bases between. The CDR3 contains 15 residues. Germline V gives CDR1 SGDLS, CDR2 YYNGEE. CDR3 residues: CASSVSLDPYNEQFF. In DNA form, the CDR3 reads TGTGCCAGCAGCGTAAGTCTAGATCCCTACAATGAGCAGTTCTTC. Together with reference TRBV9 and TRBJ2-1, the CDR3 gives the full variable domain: DSGVTQTPKHLITATGQRVTLRCSPRSGDLSVYWYQQSLDQGLQFLIQYYNGEERAKGNILERFSAQQFPDLHSELNLSSLELGDSALYFCASSVSLDPYNEQFFGPGTRLTVL.

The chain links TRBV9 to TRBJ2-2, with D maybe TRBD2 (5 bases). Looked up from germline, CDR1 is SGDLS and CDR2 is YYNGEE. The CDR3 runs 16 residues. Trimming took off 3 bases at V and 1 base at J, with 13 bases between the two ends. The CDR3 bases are TGTGCCAGCAGCGCCTTAGGGAGTGAGAACACCGGGGAGCTGTTTTTT. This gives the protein CASSALGSENTGELFF. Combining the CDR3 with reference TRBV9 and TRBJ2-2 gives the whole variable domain DSGVTQTPKHLITATGQRVTLRCSPRSGDLSVYWYQQSLDQGLQFLIQYYNGEERAKGNILERFSAQQFPDLHSELNLSSLELGDSALYFCASSALGSENTGELFFGEGSRLTVL.

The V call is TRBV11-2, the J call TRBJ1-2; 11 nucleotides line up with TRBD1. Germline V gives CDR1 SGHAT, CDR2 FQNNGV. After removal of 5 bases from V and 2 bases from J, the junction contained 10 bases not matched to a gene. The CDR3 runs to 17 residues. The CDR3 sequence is CASSPEGTGGNNYGYTF. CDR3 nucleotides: TGTGCCAGCAGCCCGGAAGGGACAGGGGGGAACAACTATGGCTACACCTTC.

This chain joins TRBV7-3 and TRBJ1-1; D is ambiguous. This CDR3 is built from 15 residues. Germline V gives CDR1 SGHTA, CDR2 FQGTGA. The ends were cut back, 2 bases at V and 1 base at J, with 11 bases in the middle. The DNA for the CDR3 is TGTGCCAGCAGCTTATCGGGAGGCAAGAACACTGAAGCTTTCTTT. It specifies CASSLSGGKNTEAFF.

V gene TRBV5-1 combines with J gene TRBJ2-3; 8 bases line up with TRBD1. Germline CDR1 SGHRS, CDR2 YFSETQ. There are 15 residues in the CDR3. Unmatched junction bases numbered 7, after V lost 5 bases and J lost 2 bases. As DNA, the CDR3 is TGCGCCAGCAGGGCCGGGACAGGTAACACAGATACGCAGTATTTT. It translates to CASRAGTGNTDTQYF.

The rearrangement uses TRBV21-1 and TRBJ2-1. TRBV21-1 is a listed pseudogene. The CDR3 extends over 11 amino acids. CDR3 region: CASSKAYEQFF. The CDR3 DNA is TGTGCCAGCAGCAAAGCGTATGAGCAGTTCTTC.

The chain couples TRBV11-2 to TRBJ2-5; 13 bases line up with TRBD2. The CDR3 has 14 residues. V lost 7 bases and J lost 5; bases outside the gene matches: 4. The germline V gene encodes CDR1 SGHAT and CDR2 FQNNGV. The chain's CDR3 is CASTLLAGGETQYF. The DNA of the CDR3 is TGTGCCAGCACCCTACTAGCGGGAGGGGAGACCCAGTACTTC.

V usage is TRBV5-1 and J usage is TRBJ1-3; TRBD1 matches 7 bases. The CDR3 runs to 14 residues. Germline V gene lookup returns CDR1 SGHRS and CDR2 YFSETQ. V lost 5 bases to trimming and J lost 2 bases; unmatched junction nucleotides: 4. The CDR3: CASRLGTAGNTIYF. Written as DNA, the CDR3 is TGCGCCAGCAGGCTCGGGACAGCTGGAAACACCATATATTTT.

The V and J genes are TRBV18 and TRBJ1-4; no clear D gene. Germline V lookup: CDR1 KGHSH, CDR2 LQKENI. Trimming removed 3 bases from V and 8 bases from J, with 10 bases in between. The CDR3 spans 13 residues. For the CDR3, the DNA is TGTGCCAGCTCACCGGAAGGGAACGAAAAACTGTTTTTT. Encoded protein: CASSPEGNEKLFF.

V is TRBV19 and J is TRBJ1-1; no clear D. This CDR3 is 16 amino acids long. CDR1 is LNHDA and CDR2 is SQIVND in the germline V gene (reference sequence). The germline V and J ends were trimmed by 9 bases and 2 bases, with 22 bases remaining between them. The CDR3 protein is CASPRSRRGGNTEAFF. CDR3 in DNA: TGTGCCAGCCCACGCTCGAGACGGGGAGGAAACACTGAAGCTTTCTTT.

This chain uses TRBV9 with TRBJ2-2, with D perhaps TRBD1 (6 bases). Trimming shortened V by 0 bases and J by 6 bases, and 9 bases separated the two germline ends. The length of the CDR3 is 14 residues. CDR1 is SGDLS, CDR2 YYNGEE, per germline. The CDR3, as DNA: TGTGCCAGCAGCGTAGCAGGGGCGGCCGGGGAGCTGTTTTTT. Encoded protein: CASSVAGAAGELFF.

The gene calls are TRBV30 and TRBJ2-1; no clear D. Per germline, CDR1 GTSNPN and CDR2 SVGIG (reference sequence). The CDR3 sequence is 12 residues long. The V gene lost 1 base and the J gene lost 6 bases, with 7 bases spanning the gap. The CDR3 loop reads CAWSAVPNEQFF. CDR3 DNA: TGTGCCTGGAGTGCGGTCCCCAATGAGCAGTTCTTC.

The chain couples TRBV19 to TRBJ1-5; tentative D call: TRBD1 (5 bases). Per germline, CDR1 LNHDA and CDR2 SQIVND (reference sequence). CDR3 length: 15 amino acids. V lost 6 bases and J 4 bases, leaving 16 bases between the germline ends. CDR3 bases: TGTGCCAGTAGCCGGGACGGGGTTAGAAATCAGCCCCAGCATTTT. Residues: CASSRDGVRNQPQHF.

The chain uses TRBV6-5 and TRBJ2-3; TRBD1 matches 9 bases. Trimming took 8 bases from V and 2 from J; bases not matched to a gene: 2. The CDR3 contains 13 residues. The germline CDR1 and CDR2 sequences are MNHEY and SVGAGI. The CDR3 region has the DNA TGTGCCAGCGGGACAGGGTCCACAGATACGCAGTATTTT. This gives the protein CASGTGSTDTQYF.

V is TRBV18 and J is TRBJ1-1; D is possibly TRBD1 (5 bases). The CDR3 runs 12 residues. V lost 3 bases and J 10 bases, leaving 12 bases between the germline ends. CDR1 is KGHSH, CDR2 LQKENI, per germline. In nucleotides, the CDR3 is TGTGCCAGCTCACCGGGGGAGCAGTTAGCTTTCTTT. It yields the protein CASSPGEQLAFF.